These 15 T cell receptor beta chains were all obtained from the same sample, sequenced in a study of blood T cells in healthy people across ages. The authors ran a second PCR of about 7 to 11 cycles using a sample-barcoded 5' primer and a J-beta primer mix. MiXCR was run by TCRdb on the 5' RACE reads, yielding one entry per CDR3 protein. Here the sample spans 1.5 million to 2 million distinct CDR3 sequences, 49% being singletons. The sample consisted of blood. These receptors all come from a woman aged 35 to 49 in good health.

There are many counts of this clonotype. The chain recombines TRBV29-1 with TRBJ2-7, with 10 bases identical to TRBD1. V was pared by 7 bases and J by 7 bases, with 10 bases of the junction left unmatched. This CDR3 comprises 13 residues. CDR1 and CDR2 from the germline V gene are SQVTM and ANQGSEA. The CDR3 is CSAMGDRGGEQYF. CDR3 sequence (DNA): TGCAGCGCCATGGGGGACAGGGGTGGAGAGCAGTACTTC.

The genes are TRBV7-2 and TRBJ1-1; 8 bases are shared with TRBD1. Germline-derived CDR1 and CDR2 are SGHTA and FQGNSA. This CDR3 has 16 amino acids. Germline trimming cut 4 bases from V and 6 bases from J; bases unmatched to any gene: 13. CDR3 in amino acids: CASSSGQVTHKPEAFF. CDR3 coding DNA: TGTGCCAGCAGCTCGGGACAGGTCACACACAAACCTGAAGCTTTCTTT.

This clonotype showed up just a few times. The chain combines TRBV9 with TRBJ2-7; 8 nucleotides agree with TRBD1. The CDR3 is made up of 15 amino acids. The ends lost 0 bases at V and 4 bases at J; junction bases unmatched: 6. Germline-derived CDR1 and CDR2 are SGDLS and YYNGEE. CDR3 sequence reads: CASSVGVQGAYEQYF. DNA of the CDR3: TGTGCCAGCAGCGTAGGGGTGCAGGGGGCTTACGAGCAGTACTTC.

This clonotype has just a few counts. The CDR3 nucleotides read TGTGCCATCGCACAGGGACCAACCCCAGAAGAGACCCAGTACTTC. Translated: CAIAQGPTPEETQYF. The chain joins TRBV10-3 to TRBJ2-5; perhaps TRBD1 as D (6 bases). V lost 8 bases, J lost 3 bases, and 19 bases lay in between. The CDR3 covers 15 residues. Germline CDR1 reads ENHRY; CDR2 reads SYGVKD.

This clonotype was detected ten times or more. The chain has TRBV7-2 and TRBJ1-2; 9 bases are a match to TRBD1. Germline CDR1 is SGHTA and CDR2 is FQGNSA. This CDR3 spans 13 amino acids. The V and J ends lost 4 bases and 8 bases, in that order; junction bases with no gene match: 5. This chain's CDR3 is CASSSGQGRGYTF. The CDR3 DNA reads TGTGCCAGCAGCTCGGGACAGGGACGGGGCTACACCTTC.

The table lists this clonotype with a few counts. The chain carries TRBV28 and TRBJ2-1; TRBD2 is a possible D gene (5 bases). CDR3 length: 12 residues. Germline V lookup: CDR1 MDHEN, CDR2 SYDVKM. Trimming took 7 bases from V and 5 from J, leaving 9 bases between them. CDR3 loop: CASNGGNNEQFF. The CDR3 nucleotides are TGTGCCAGCAACGGAGGCAACAATGAGCAGTTCTTC.

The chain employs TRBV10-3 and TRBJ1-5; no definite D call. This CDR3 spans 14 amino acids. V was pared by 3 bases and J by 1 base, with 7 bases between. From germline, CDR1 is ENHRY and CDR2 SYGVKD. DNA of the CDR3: TGTGCCATCAGTGACCCGGACAGCAATCAGCCCCAGCATTTT. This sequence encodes CAISDPDSNQPQHF.

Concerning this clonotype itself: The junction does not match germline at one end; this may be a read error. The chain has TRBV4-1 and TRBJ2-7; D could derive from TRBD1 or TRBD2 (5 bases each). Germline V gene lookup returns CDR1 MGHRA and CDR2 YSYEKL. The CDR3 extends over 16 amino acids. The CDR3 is CTSSQAPGAGSYEQYF. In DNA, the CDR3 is TGCACCAGCAGCCAAGCCCCCGGGGCGGGTTCCTACGAGCAGTACTTC.

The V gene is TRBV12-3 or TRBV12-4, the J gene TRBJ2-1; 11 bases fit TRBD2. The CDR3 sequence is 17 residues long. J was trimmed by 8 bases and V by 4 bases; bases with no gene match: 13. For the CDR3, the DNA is TGTGCCAGCAGTTCCCCGGTAGCGGGGGGGGGCGGCGATGAGCAGTTCTTC. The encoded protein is CASSSPVAGGGGDEQFF.

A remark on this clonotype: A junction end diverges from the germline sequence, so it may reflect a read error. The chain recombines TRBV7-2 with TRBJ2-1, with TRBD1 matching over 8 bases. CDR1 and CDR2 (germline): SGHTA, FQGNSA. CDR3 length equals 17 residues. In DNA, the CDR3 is TGCGCCAGCAGCTTAGTCAGGGGGCGGCAAAGTTTCAATGGGCAGTTCTTC. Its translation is CASSLVRGRQSFNGQFF.

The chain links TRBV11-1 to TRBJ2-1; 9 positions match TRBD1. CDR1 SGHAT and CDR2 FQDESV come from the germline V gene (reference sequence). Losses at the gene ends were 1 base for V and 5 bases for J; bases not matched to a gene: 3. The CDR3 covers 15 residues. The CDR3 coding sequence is TGTGCCAGCAGCTTAGAGGACAGGGGCAACAATGAGCAGTTCTTC. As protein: CASSLEDRGNNEQFF.

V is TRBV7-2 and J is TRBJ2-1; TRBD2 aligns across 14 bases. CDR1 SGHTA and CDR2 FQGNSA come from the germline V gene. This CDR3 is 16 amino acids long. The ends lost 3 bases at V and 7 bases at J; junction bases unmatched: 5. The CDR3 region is CASSFLTSGGANEQFF. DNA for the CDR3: TGTGCCAGCAGCTTCCTGACTAGCGGGGGGGCAAATGAGCAGTTCTTC.

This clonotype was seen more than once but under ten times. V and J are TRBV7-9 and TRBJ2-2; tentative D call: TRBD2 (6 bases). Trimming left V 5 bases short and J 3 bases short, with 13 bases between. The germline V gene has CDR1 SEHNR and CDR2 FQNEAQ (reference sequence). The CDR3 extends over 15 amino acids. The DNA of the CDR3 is TGTGCCAGCAGCCCCATGCGGGGTCACACCGGGGAGCTGTTTTTT. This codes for CASSPMRGHTGELFF.

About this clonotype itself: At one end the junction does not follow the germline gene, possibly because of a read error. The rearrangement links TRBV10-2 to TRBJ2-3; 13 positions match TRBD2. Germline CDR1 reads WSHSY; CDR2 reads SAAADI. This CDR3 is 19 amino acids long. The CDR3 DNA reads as TGCGCCAGCACTGAGTGGGGACTAGCGGGGTGGGGTAGCACAGATACGCAGTATTTT. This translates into CASTEWGLAGWGSTDTQYF.

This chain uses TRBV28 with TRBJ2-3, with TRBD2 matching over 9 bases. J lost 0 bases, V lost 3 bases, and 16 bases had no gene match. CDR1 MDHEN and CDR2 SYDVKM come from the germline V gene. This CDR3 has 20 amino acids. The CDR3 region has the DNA TGTGCCAGCAGTTTCCCGACTAGCGGAGGCCTATTTTCTAGCACAGATACGCAGTATTTT. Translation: CASSFPTSGGLFSSTDTQYF.